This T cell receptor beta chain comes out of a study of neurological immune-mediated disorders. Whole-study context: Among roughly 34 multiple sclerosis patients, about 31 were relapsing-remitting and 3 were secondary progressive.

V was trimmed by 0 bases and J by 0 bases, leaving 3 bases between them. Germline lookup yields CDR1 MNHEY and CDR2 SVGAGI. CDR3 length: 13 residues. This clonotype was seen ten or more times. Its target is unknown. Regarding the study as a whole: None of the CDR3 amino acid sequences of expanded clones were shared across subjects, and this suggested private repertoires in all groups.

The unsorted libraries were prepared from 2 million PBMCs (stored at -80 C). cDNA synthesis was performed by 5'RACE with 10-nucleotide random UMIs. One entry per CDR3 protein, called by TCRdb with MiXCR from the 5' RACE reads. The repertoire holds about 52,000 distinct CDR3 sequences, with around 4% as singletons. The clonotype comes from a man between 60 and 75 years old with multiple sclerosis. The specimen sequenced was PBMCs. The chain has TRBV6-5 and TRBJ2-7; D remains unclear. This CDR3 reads CASSYSSSYEQYF. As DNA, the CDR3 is TGTGCCAGCAGTTACTCGTCCTCCTACGAGCAGTACTTC.